This TCR beta chain was observed in a study of blood T cells in healthy people across ages. The second PCR ran 7 to 11 cycles with a sample-barcoded 5' primer and J-beta primers. TCRdb re-called the 5' RACE reads through MiXCR, storing one row per CDR3 protein. The table lists hundreds of thousands of distinct CDR3 sequences, 32% of them singletons. In regard to this clonotype: Its specificity is unknown.

Study-level findings and limits: A greater number of naive CD4+ cells and higher diversity distinguished long-lived donors from aged donors.

Investigators took around 10 milliliters of peripheral blood from every donor. The CDR3 is 14 amino acids. Between the trimmed V and J ends, which lost 10 bases and 2 bases, there was a span of 18 bases. From germline, CDR1 is MNHEY and CDR2 SMNVEV (reference sequence). V is TRBV27 and J is TRBJ2-7, with TRBD1 as a possible D gene (5 bases). The source is a woman older than 75 in good health. Sequencing used blood. The CDR3 is CANKMGPLAYEQYF. The CDR3 DNA is TGTGCCAACAAGATGGGGCCCCTGGCCTACGAGCAGTACTTC.